Given below is one T cell receptor (beta chain) in context. The data are from a study of blood T cell repertoires in COVID-19. Overall study context: Acute and convalescent COVID-19 specimens originated in the United States, Italy and Spain. PBMCs, B-cell-depleted T cells, or T cells were the source of the cDNA or gDNA that made up the material.

Study processing details: For nucleated cells, counts were estimated from reference gene primer amplification. TCRdb's copy holds only in-frame clones and misses some; the assay was immunoSEQ multiplex PCR. The V and J calls and clone size are taken from that table; D and trimming were inferred from the DNA. This table holds more than 50,000 clones, more than 80% found once. Germline CDR1 reads LNHDA; CDR2 reads SQIVND (reference sequence). V dropped 3 bases and J dropped 6 bases, with 21 bases sitting between them. This CDR3 is built from 17 residues. The chain has TRBV19 and TRBJ2-1, with D possibly being TRBD2 (6 bases). The receptor comes from a human donor with active COVID-19. The donor label of this sample is uncertain. The sequencing sample was made of peripheral blood. CDR3 region: CASSIGRAGTQLNEQFF. Here the CDR3 DNA reads TGTGCCAGTAGTATTGGCCGCGCGGGGACGCAACTCAATGAGCAGTTCTTC.